The 26 T cell receptor beta chains presented below share a single source sample, sequenced in a study of T cell repertoires in cytomegalovirus infection. For these TCRs, the target antigens are not known. TCRdb used MiXCR to reprocess the reads, holding one entry per CDR3 protein. The sample includes 230,000 or so distinct CDR3 sequences, roughly two fifths of them seen just once. Specimen: CD8+ T cells from cultured PBMCs, collected from culture after CMV antigen stimulation. The receptor set was obtained from a human donor in good health (CMV status not recorded). Some clones in this sample may be carry-over from other donors' samples.

The CDR3 reads CSGGEQGVEQFF. The CDR3 coding sequence is TGCAGCGGGGGGGAACAGGGGGTTGAGCAGTTCTTC. The chain couples TRBV29-1 to TRBJ2-1; 8 positions match TRBD1. The CDR3 is 12 amino acids. J gave up 9 bases and V 7 bases, and 8 bases lay outside the gene matches. Germline V gives CDR1 SQVTM, CDR2 ANQGSEA.

This clonotype was observed a single time. Given the absence of the conserved phenylalanine or tryptophan at the CDR3 end, a read error is likely. The chain links TRBV7-9 to TRBJ2-5, with 7 positions matching TRBD1. J gave up 1 base and V 5 bases, and 7 bases lay outside the gene matches. This CDR3 is 15 amino acids long. From germline, CDR1 is SEHNR and CDR2 FQNEAQ (reference sequence). This CDR3 is CASSRTWTGQETQYY. The CDR3 nucleotides are TGTGCCAGCAGCCGCACCTGGACAGGCCAAGAGACCCAGTACTAC.

This chain uses TRBV5-4 with TRBJ1-1; 7 positions agree with TRBD1. The CDR3 loop spans 16 amino acids. Germline values: CDR1 SGHNT, CDR2 YYREEE (reference sequence). After removal of 4 bases from V and 7 bases from J, the junction contained 16 bases not matched to a gene. CDR3 nucleotides: TGTGCCAGCAGCAAGGCACGGTATACAGGGGCTGGTGAAGCTTTCTTT. Translating gives CASSKARYTGAGEAFF. The entire variable domain, with the rest obtained from reference TRBV5-4 and TRBJ1-1, is as follows: ETGVTQSPTHLIKTRGQQVTLRCSSQSGHNTVSWYQQALGQGPQFIFQYYREEENGRGNFPPRFSGLQFPNYSSELNVNALELDDSALYLCASSKARYTGAGEAFFGQGTRLTVV.

Only a few counts were recorded for this clonotype. CDR3 sequence reads: CASSLSGARALATSTDTQYF. The DNA for the CDR3 is TGTGCCAGCAGTTTATCGGGGGCACGGGCCCTAGCGACTAGCACAGATACGCAGTATTTT. J is TRBJ2-3 and V is TRBV27; D may correspond to TRBD1 or TRBD2 (6 bases each). The CDR3 covers 20 residues. Per germline, CDR1 MNHEY and CDR2 SMNVEV (reference sequence). V shed 0 bases and J shed 0 bases, with 22 bases lying between them.

The chain joins TRBV7-3 to TRBJ1-1; 7 bases map to TRBD1. J was trimmed by 10 bases and V by 2 bases; bases with no gene match: 10. Germline-derived CDR1 and CDR2 are SGHTA and FQGTGA. CDR3 length equals 14 residues. The CDR3 DNA reads as TGTGCCAGCAGCTTAGTGCCTAGGGACAGTGGAGCTTTCTTT. This codes for CASSLVPRDSGAFF.

This clonotype was counted a single time. This chain uses TRBV6-5 with TRBJ2-7, with D perhaps matching TRBD2 (5 bases). The V end was cut by 10 bases, the J end by 4 bases, with 17 bases between. In germline, CDR1 is MNHEY, CDR2 SVGAGI. This CDR3 region has 13 residues. The CDR3 region has the DNA TGTGCCACTCGACTGACACGAGGGTACGAGCAGTACTTC. This sequence encodes CATRLTRGYEQYF.

The CDR3, as DNA: TGTGCCAGCAGTTCCAGGATGGCCTCAAAATACAATGAGCAGTTCTTC. Its protein product is CASSSRMASKYNEQFF. The chain uses TRBV27 and TRBJ2-1; D gene uncertain. Trimming left V 4 bases short and J 4 bases short, with 17 bases between. The length of the CDR3 is 16 residues. Germline V gene sequence: CDR1 MNHEY, CDR2 SMNVEV (reference sequence).

This clonotype has at least ten counts. The rearrangement uses TRBV7-8 and TRBJ2-2, with 10 bases fitting TRBD1. Germline V gives CDR1 SGHVS, CDR2 FQNEAQ. The CDR3 has 15 amino acids. V trimming: 5 bases; J trimming: 6 bases; junction bases outside the gene matches: 6. The CDR3 DNA reads TGTGCCAGCAGCCCCGGGACAGGGGTAGCCGGGGAGCTGTTTTTT. Amino acid sequence: CASSPGTGVAGELFF.

The chain couples TRBV6-5 to TRBJ1-2, with 7 bases lining up with TRBD1. This CDR3 comprises 14 residues. Germline values: CDR1 MNHEY, CDR2 SVGAGI. The V and J ends lost 7 bases and 5 bases, in that order; junction bases with no gene match: 10. CDR3 nucleotide sequence: TGTGCCAGCATCGGACAGGCTTCCCCATATGGCTACACCTTC. This translates into CASIGQASPYGYTF.

V and J are TRBV27 and TRBJ2-3; D remains unclear. From germline, CDR1 is MNHEY and CDR2 SMNVEV (reference sequence). This CDR3 has 14 amino acids. The V end was cut by 3 bases, the J end by 4 bases, with 11 bases between. CDR3 sequence (DNA): TGTGCCAGCAGTTTTTTGGGGATCTCAGATACGCAGTATTTT. It translates to CASSFLGISDTQYF.

V is TRBV29-1 and J is TRBJ2-7; 10 bases match TRBD1. Trimming cost V 6 bases and J 4 bases; bases outside gene matches: 6. Germline V gene sequence: CDR1 SQVTM, CDR2 ANQGSEA. This CDR3 comprises 13 residues. The CDR3 DNA sequence: TGCAGCGTGGGACAGGGGTCCCTTTACGAGCAGTACTTC. Protein sequence: CSVGQGSLYEQYF.

The chain joins TRBV24-1 to TRBJ2-1; 9 nucleotides align to TRBD2. Germline V gene lookup returns CDR1 KGHDR and CDR2 SFDVKD. V gave up 3 bases and J gave up 0 bases; unmatched junction bases: 5. There are 17 residues in the CDR3. CDR3 sequence (DNA): TGTGCCACCAGTGATAGGGTGACTAGCGGCTCCTACAATGAGCAGTTCTTC. Translated, it gives CATSDRVTSGSYNEQFF.

The chain employs TRBV4-2 and TRBJ2-1; no clear D. The germline V and J ends were trimmed by 1 base and 0 bases, with 13 bases remaining between them. There are 17 residues in the CDR3. Germline V gene lookup returns CDR1 LGHNA and CDR2 YNFKEQ. The CDR3 is CASSQVPRVSSYNEQFF. Written as DNA, the CDR3 is TGTGCCAGCAGCCAAGTACCCCGGGTGAGCTCCTACAATGAGCAGTTCTTC.

The V gene is TRBV2, the J gene TRBJ1-3; the D is unclear. This CDR3 comprises 12 residues. Trimming removed 1 base from V and 3 bases from J, with 1 base in between. Germline V gene data show CDR1 as SNHLY and CDR2 as FYNNEI. The CDR3 region has the DNA TGTGCCAGCAGTGAAGTTGGAAACACCATATATTTT. Translating gives CASSEVGNTIYF.

This chain joins TRBV29-1 and TRBJ2-1, with unresolved D. The CDR3 consists of 11 residues. Trimming left V 1 base short and J 6 bases short, with 4 bases between. Germline V gives CDR1 SQVTM, CDR2 ANQGSEA. CDR3 amino acids: CSVEGVNEQFF. CDR3 nucleotides: TGCAGCGTTGAAGGGGTCAATGAGCAGTTCTTC.

The table lists this clonotype with a count of one. The CDR3 is CASSLVNGRARYNEQFF. In DNA form, the CDR3 reads TGTGCCAGCAGTCTCGTTAACGGGAGGGCCAGATACAATGAGCAGTTCTTC. The chain combines TRBV12-3 or TRBV12-4 with TRBJ2-1; TRBD2 aligns across 8 bases. The CDR3 is made up of 17 amino acids. The junction had 13 bases not matched to a gene; V was cut back by 5 bases and J by 4 bases.

V and J are TRBV7-9 and TRBJ2-2; TRBD2 agrees at 7 bases. Germline V CDR1 and CDR2: SEHNR, FQNEAQ (reference sequence). V was clipped by 5 bases and J by 7 bases; unmatched bases: 4. The CDR3 loop spans 13 amino acids. The CDR3 bases are TGTGCCAGCAGCCCTATAGCGGGCGGGGAGCTGTTTTTT. As protein: CASSPIAGGELFF.

A few counts support this clonotype. The CDR3 DNA follows: TGTGCCAGCAGCTGGGGGAGAACTGAAGCTTTCTTT. This encodes CASSWGRTEAFF. The genes are TRBV5-6 and TRBJ1-1; tentatively, D is TRBD1 (5 bases). Germline V gene sequence: CDR1 SGHDT, CDR2 YYEEEE. With 3 bases removed from V and 5 bases from J, the gap between germline ends came to 8 bases. This CDR3 region has 12 residues.

This clonotype was found a few times. The chain recombines TRBV5-1 with TRBJ1-2; D unclear. The CDR3 runs to 15 residues. V lost 0 bases, J lost 2 bases, and 11 bases lay in between. Germline CDR1 SGHRS, CDR2 YFSETQ. CDR3 DNA sequence: TGCGCCAGCAGCTTGGATGGCAGCTTAAACTATGGCTACACCTTC. It is translated as CASSLDGSLNYGYTF.

This clonotype was seen only a few times. The CDR3 DNA reads as TGCGCCAGCAGCCCGACCAAGGGAACCGGGGAGCTGTTTTTT. Translated, it gives CASSPTKGTGELFF. V gene TRBV4-1 combines with J gene TRBJ2-2; no reliable D call. Germline V gives CDR1 MGHRA, CDR2 YSYEKL. CDR3 length: 14 amino acids. V was trimmed by 4 bases and J by 5 bases, leaving 11 bases between them.

This clonotype was observed a few times. The V gene is TRBV6-1, the J gene TRBJ2-7, with 12 bases fitting TRBD2. CDR1 is MNHNS, CDR2 SASEGT, per germline. Germline trimming cut 10 bases from V and 5 bases from J; bases unmatched to any gene: 18. The CDR3 is made up of 17 amino acids. CDR3 sequence: CATRLTSGGLVSHEQYF. The CDR3 coding sequence is TGTGCCACGAGGTTGACTAGCGGGGGCCTAGTAAGTCACGAGCAGTACTTC.

In this sample, this clonotype turned up a few times. This sequence joins TRBV12-3 or TRBV12-4 and TRBJ1-2; D gene unclear. With 6 bases removed from V and 6 bases from J, the gap between germline ends came to 14 bases. The CDR3 loop spans 13 amino acids. CDR3 nucleotide sequence: TGTGCCAGCAGCCCAAGAGTACTGGATGGCTACACCTTC. This codes for CASSPRVLDGYTF.

The chain recombines TRBV10-3 with TRBJ2-7; 9 nucleotides line up with TRBD2. V was clipped by 4 bases and J by 3 bases; unmatched bases: 10. The CDR3 totals 16 residues. The germline CDR1 and CDR2 sequences are ENHRY and SYGVKD. CDR3 in amino acids: CAISGDGRGGFYEQYF. The CDR3 DNA follows: TGTGCCATCAGTGGGGACGGGCGGGGGGGGTTCTACGAGCAGTACTTC.

The J gene is TRBJ2-1, the V gene TRBV27; TRBD2 is a possible D gene (6 bases). The V end lost 5 bases, the J end lost 3 bases, and 11 bases lay between the germline ends. CDR1 and CDR2 (germline): MNHEY, SMNVEV (reference sequence). This CDR3 is 14 amino acids long. CDR3 sequence (DNA): TGTGCCAGCAGTCTTCCTAGCGACTACAATGAGCAGTTCTTC. Its translation is CASSLPSDYNEQFF.

This clonotype was counted between two and nine times. The chain recombines TRBV7-2 with TRBJ1-1; 7 bases agree with TRBD1. The V gene's germline CDR1 is SGHTA and CDR2 FQGNSA. Trimming cost V 1 base and J 3 bases; bases outside gene matches: 17. The CDR3 totals 19 residues. The CDR3 region has the DNA TGTGCCAGCAGCTTAGTATTGGGACAGACATCGGAAAGGGACACTGAAGCTTTCTTT. Translation gives CASSLVLGQTSERDTEAFF.

This clonotype has more than one count but fewer than ten. V and J are TRBV7-9 and TRBJ2-7; 9 nucleotides match TRBD1. Germline CDR1 and CDR2: SEHNR and FQNEAQ (reference sequence). Unmatched junction bases numbered 10, after V lost 4 bases and J lost 6 bases. The CDR3 consists of 15 residues. CDR3 DNA: TGTGCCAGCAGCTCCAACCGACAGGGGGGTGGCGAGCAGTACTTC. Its translation is CASSSNRQGGGEQYF.